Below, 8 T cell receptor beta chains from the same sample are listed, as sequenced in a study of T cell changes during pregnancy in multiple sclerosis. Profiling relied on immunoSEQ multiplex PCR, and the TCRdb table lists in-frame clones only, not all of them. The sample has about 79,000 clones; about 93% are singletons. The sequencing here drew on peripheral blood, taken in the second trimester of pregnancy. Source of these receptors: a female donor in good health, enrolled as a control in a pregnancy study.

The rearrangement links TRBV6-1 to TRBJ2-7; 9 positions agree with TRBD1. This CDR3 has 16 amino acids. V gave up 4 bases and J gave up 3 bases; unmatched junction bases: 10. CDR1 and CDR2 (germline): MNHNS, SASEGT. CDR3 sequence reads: CASSASGQGGVYEQYF. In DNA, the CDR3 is TGTGCCAGCAGTGCTTCGGGACAGGGTGGTGTCTACGAGCAGTACTTC.

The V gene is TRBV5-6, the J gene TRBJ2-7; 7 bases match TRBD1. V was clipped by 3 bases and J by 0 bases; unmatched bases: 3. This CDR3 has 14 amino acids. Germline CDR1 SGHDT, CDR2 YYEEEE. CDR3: CASSSTGNSYEQYF. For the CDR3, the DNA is TGTGCCAGCAGCTCGACAGGGAACTCCTACGAGCAGTACTTC.

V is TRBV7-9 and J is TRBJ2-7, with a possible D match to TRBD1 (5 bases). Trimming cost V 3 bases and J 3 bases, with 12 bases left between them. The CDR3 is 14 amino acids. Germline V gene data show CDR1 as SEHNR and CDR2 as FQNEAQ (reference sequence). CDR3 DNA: TGTGCCAGCAGCTTGCAGGGTAGGGTCTACGAGCAGTACTTC. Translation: CASSLQGRVYEQYF.

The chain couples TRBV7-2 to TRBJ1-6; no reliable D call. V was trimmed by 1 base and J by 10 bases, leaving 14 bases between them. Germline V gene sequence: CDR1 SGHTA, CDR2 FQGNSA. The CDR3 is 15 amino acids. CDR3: CASSLVFGGSSPLHF. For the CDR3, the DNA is TGTGCCAGCAGCTTAGTTTTTGGAGGGTCCTCACCCCTCCACTTT.

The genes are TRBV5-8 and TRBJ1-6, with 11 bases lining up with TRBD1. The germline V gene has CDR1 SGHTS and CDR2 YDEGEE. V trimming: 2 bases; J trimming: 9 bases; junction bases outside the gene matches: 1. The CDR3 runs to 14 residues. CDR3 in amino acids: CASSFGTGGSPLHF. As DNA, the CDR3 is TGTGCCAGCAGCTTCGGGACAGGGGGTTCACCCCTCCACTTT.

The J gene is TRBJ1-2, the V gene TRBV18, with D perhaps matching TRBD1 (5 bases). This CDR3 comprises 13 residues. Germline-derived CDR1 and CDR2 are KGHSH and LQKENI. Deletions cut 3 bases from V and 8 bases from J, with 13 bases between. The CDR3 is CASSPPGFYGYTF. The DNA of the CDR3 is TGTGCCAGCTCACCCCCAGGGTTTTACGGCTACACCTTC.

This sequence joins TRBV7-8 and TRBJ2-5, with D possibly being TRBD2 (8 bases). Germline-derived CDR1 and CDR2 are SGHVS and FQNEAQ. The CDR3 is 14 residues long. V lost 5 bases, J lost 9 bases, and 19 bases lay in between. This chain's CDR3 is CASSVGGGGIAQYF. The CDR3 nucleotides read TGTGCCAGCAGCGTAGGGGGCGGGGGGATAGCCCAGTACTTC.

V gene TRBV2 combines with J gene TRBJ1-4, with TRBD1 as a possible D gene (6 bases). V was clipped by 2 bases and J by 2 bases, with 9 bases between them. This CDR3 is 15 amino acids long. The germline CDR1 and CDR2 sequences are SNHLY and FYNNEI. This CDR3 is CASSEIQGTNEKLFF. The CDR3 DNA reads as TGTGCCAGCAGTGAAATTCAGGGGACTAATGAAAAACTGTTTTTT.